This is a list of T cell receptor beta chains from one sample in a study of beta chain features in type 1 diabetes. Generated by immunoSEQ multiplex PCR, the TCRdb table keeps only in-frame clones and is missing some. Of fewer than 300,000 clones listed, 20% are singletons. The sample consisted of naive CD4+ T cells from blood. The receptors were sampled from a woman aged 40 to 55 with type 1 diabetes. Both conserved end residues are part of each CDR3. A D gene is named only where the DNA matches it firmly. Not all rows give a size; the values are once, few, many and, for expanded clones, a class.

V gene	clone size	D gene	J gene	CDR3 DNA	CDR3 protein
TRBV10-3	.	.	TRBJ2-5	TGTGCCACCCGACAGGACCAAGAGACCCAGTACTTC	CATRQDQETQYF
TRBV2	few	TRBD1	TRBJ1-1	TGTGCCAGCAGTTCGGACAGGGGAGGGATCGGCACTGAAGCTTTCTTT	CASSSDRGGIGTEAFF
TRBV9	.	.	TRBJ2-3	TGTGCCAGCAGCCCCTCCGGAGGTACGCAGTATTTT	CASSPSGGTQYF
TRBV6-5	few	.	TRBJ1-3	TGTGTTAGCCGCTCTGGAAACACCATATATTTT	CVSRSGNTIYF
TRBV30	.	TRBD1	TRBJ1-4	TGTGCCTGGAGTACTACGAGGGGGCGCGATGAAAAACTGTTTTTT	CAWSTTRGRDEKLFF
TRBV9	.	TRBD1	TRBJ1-1	TGTGCCAGCAGCGTAGAAGGGACAGGAGATGAAGCTTTCTTT	CASSVEGTGDEAFF
TRBV28	.	TRBD1	TRBJ1-2	TGTGCCAGCAGTTCACAGGGGGCGGGTGGCTACACCTTC	CASSSQGAGGYTF
TRBV6-5	few	TRBD1	TRBJ1-6	TGTGCCAGCAGTTACTCTAGACAGGGGGCCGGATCACCCCTCCACTTT	CASSYSRQGAGSPLHF
TRBV19	few	.	TRBJ1-1	TGTGCCAGTAGTACAGGATGGGACACTGAAGCTTTCTTT	CASSTGWDTEAFF
TRBV6-1	.	TRBD2	TRBJ2-1	TGTGCCAGCAGTGAAGGGACTAGCGGGAGAGACTTTGTGGATGAGCAGTTCTTC	CASSEGTSGRDFVDEQFF
TRBV30	.	TRBD1	TRBJ1-3	TGTGCCTGGATTAAAAGTGGACAGGCAATTGGAAACACCATATATTTT	CAWIKSGQAIGNTIYF
TRBV11-2	once	.	TRBJ2-5	TGTGCCAGCAGCTCCGACCCTGGATCTATCGGGGAGACCCAGTACTTC	CASSSDPGSIGETQYF
TRBV6-4	.	.	TRBJ2-1	TGTGCCAGCAGTGACTCGAAACACCTTTGTAATGAGCAGTTCTTC	CASSDSKHLCNEQFF
TRBV9	.	TRBD2	TRBJ2-2	TGTGCCAGCAGCGTAGCTTTCGCGGGAGTGAACACCGGGGAGCTGTTTTTT	CASSVAFAGVNTGELFF
TRBV10-3	few	TRBD1	TRBJ1-2	TGTGCCATCAGTTCACAGGGGGCCGGTGGCTACACCTTC	CAISSQGAGGYTF
TRBV27	.	.	TRBJ2-5	TGTGCCAGCAGTTTGGATTTGGAGGGGAGGGAGACCCAGTACTTC	CASSLDLEGRETQYF
TRBV4-3	.	.	TRBJ2-4	TGCGCCAGCAGCCAAAAGATCGGGAACATTCAGTACTTC	CASSQKIGNIQYF
TRBV27	few	TRBD2	TRBJ2-7	TGTGCCAGCAGTTTACGGCTAGCGGGACTCTACGAGCAGTACTTC	CASSLRLAGLYEQYF
TRBV27	few	TRBD1	TRBJ1-1	TGTGCCAGCAGTTACAGGGGGACTGAAGCTTTCTTT	CASSYRGTEAFF
TRBV11-2	few	.	TRBJ1-6	TGTGCCAGCAGCTTAGAGCGGGGCTGGAATTCACCCCTCCACTTT	CASSLERGWNSPLHF